Sequencing of this TCR beta chain was carried out in a study of identical twins. The CDR3 spans 13 residues. V lost 1 base and J 5 bases, leaving 8 bases between the germline ends. CDR1 is PRHDT, CDR2 FYEKMQ, per germline (reference sequence). TCRdb re-analysed the 5' RACE reads in MiXCR, keeping a single row per CDR3 protein. The profile covers approximately 700,000 distinct CDR3 sequences, with approximately 6.1% appearing a single time and approximately 2% taken by the ten largest. This clonotype occurred a few times. The receptor comes from a man aged 18 to 30 in good health. This chain joins TRBV13 and TRBJ2-5; TRBD2 might be the D (6 bases). The sample taken for sequencing was naive T cells sorted from blood. CDR3 bases: TGTGCCAGCAGCTTAGAGGAGGGCGAGACCCAGTACTTC. Translation: CASSLEEGETQYF.